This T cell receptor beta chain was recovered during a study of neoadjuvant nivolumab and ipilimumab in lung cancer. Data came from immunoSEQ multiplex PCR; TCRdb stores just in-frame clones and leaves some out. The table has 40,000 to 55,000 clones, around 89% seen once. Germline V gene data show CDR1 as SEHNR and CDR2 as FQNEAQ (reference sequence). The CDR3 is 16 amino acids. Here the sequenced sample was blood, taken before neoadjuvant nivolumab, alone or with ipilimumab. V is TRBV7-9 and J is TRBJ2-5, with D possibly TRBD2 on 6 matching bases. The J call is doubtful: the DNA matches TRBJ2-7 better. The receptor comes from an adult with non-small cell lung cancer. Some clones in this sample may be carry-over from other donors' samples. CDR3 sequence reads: CASSLVGGLVSYEQYF. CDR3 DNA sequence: TGTGCCAGCAGCTTAGTAGGAGGGTTAGTCTCCTACGAGCAGTACTTC.